This T cell receptor beta chain was recovered during a study of T cell responses to AZD1222 COVID-19 vaccine. This clone was seen only a few times. Its target is unknown. An end of the junction does not agree with germline; a read error may underlie this. Study outcomes and limitations: Sampling captured repertoires only after the peak T cell response.

Only in-frame clones appear in the TCRdb table, and some are missing; sequencing was by immunoSEQ multiplex PCR. The data contain 120,000 to 150,000 clones, roughly 90% of them singletons. This receptor was identified in an adult in good health. The source material was peripheral blood, sampled on day 0 of AZD1222 vaccination.

The CDR3, as DNA: TGTGCCAGCAGCCAGGGACAGTCTAACGAAAAACTGTTTTTT. Translating it yields CASSQGQSNEKLFF. The chain carries TRBV4-2 and TRBJ1-4, with 7 nucleotides matching TRBD1. This CDR3 is 14 amino acids long. From germline, CDR1 is LGHNA and CDR2 YNFKEQ.